The entry below describes one T cell receptor beta chain. Its antigen remains unidentified. These data belong to a study of cytomegalovirus exposure and HLA in healthy donors. Study-wide results and limits: TCR beta sequences reportedly predicted most subjects' HLA-A and HLA-B alleles accurately.

The PCR contained 60 Vbeta and 13 Jbeta primers. Data came from immunoSEQ multiplex PCR; TCRdb stores just in-frame clones and leaves some out. This repertoire shows 100,000 to 150,000 clones, around 82% found once; its top ten account for around 4%. The receptor was isolated from a man between 40 and 49 years old in good health and CMV-seronegative. The sequencing sample was made of PBMCs.

In DNA, the CDR3 is TGTGCCAGCAGCTTCAACGGGCGGGGTAACACAGATACGCAGTATTTT. Its protein product is CASSFNGRGNTDTQYF. The gene calls are TRBV11-2 and TRBJ2-3; a weak D match, TRBD2 (6 bases). Germline loops: CDR1 SGHAT, CDR2 FQNNGV. Trimming removed 3 bases from V and 2 bases from J, with 15 bases in between. This CDR3 region has 16 residues.